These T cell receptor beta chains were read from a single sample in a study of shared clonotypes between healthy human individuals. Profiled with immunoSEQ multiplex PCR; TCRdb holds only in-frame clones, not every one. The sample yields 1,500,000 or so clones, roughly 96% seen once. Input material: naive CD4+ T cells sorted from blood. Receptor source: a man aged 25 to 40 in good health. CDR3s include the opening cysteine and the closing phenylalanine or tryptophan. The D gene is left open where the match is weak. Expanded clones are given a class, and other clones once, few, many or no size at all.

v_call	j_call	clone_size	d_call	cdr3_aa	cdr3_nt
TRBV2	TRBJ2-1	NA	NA	CASRPLGGEQFF	TGTGCCAGCAGGCCTCTAGGGGGTGAGCAGTTCTTC
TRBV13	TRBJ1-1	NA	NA	CASSLNVGGLPSYTEAFF	TGTGCCAGCAGCTTAAATGTGGGGGGCCTACCCTCTTACACTGAAGCTTTCTTT
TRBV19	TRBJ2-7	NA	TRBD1	CASSGDRRHEQYF	TGTGCCAGTAGTGGGGACAGACGACACGAGCAGTACTTC
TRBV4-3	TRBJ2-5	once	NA	CASSQVSSNKKETQYF	TGCGCCAGCAGCCAAGTATCTAGCAATAAAAAAGAGACCCAGTACTTC
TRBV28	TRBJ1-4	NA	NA	CASSLMGGRGNEKLFF	TGTGCCAGCAGTTTAATGGGGGGCAGGGGCAATGAAAAACTGTTTTTT
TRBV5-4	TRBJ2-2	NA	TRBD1	CASSPPGTGNTGELFF	TGTGCCAGCAGCCCCCCCGGGACAGGGAACACCGGGGAGCTGTTTTTT
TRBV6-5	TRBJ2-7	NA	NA	CASSSLAYEQYF	TGTGCCAGCAGTTCCTTAGCCTACGAGCAGTACTTC
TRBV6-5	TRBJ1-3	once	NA	CASSSNQGSSGNTIYF	TGTGCCAGCAGTTCTAACCAGGGGAGCTCTGGAAACACCATATATTTT
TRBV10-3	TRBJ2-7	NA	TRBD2	CAISPRRASGTDEQYF	TGTGCCATCAGCCCCCGTAGGGCTAGCGGGACCGACGAGCAGTACTTC
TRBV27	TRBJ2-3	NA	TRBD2	CASTRLAGRSTDTQYF	TGTGCCAGCACGAGACTAGCGGGGCGAAGCACAGATACGCAGTATTTT
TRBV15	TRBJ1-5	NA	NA	CATGSFRSPNQPQHF	TGTGCCACCGGATCCTTCAGGAGCCCGAATCAGCCCCAGCATTTT
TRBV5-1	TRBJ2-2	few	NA	CASSLQGRTGELFF	TGCGCCAGCAGCTTGCAGGGGCGCACCGGGGAGCTGTTTTTT
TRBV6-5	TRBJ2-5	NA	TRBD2	CASTLFRTGGETQYF	TGTGCCAGCACCCTTTTTAGGACCGGGGGGGAGACCCAGTACTTC
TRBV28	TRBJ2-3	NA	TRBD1	CASSVRTGGRDTQYF	TGTGCCAGCAGTGTACGGACAGGGGGCAGAGATACGCAGTATTTT
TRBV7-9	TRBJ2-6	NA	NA	CASSAGANVLTF	TGTGCCAGCAGCGCTGGGGCCAACGTCCTGACTTTC
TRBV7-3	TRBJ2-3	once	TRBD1	CASSIDRGTDTQYF	TGTGCCAGCAGCATCGACAGGGGCACAGATACGCAGTATTTT
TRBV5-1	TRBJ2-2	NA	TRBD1	CASSRGQSNTGELFF	TGCGCCAGCAGCCGGGGACAGTCGAACACCGGGGAGCTGTTTTTT
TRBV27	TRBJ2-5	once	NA	CASRKKTGSQETQYF	TGTGCCAGCAGAAAAAAAACAGGGAGCCAAGAGACCCAGTACTTC
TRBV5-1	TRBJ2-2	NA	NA	CASTESTNTGELFF	TGCGCCAGCACTGAGTCCACGAACACCGGGGAGCTGTTTTTT
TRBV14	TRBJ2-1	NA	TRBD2	CASSQDLAGGPYNEQFF	TGTGCCAGCAGCCAAGATCTAGCGGGGGGGCCCTACAATGAGCAGTTCTTC
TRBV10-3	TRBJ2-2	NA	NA	CAIWGPENTGELFF	TGTGCCATCTGGGGACCCGAAAACACCGGGGAGCTGTTTTTT
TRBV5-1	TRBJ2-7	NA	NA	CASSLYASQASSYEQYF	TGCGCCAGCAGCTTGTATGCGTCGCAGGCATCGTCCTACGAGCAGTACTTC
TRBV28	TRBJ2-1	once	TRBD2	CASGEAASGPSTGLYNEQFF	TGTGCCAGCGGGGAAGCGGCTAGCGGCCCATCTACGGGCCTCTACAATGAGCAGTTCTTC
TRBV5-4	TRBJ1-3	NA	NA	CASSSGRNSGNTIYF	TGTGCCAGCAGCTCGGGACGGAACTCTGGAAACACCATATATTTT